Below are 27 T cell receptor beta chains sequenced from a single sample in a study of T cell changes during pregnancy in multiple sclerosis. The data were produced by immunoSEQ multiplex PCR, yet TCRdb's version contains in-frame clones alone and is incomplete. Of under 95,000 clones in the sample, approximately 93% were seen once. Specimen: peripheral blood, collected in the second trimester of pregnancy. The receptor set was obtained from a female donor in good health, enrolled as a control in a pregnancy study.

Written as DNA, the CDR3 is TGTGCCAGCAGCCGTCGACTCCAGGGTTCCGAGCAGTACTTC. Translated: CASSRRLQGSEQYF. The chain combines TRBV5-6 with TRBJ2-7; a possible D gene is TRBD1 (5 bases). Deletions cut 4 bases from V and 6 bases from J, with 17 bases between. The germline CDR1 and CDR2 sequences are SGHDT and YYEEEE. The CDR3 is made up of 14 amino acids.

The chain couples TRBV5-1 to TRBJ1-1, with D perhaps matching TRBD1 (6 bases). The germline gives CDR1 SGHRS, CDR2 YFSETQ. V was cut by 5 bases and J by 4 bases, with 18 bases left in between. The CDR3 totals 15 residues. CDR3 DNA sequence: TGCGCCAGCAGGCGGGGGGGACATGGGGGCACTGAAGCTTTCTTT. The encoded protein is CASRRGGHGGTEAFF. Full variable domain (remainder filled in from reference TRBV5-1 and TRBJ1-1): KAGVTQTPRYLIKTRGQQVTLSCSPISGHRSVSWYQQTPGQGLQFLFEYFSETQRNKGNFPGRFSGRQFSNSRSEMNVSTLELGDSALYLCASRRGGHGGTEAFFGQGTRLTVV.

V and J are TRBV19 and TRBJ2-1; D gene uncertain. The V end lost 2 bases, the J end lost 9 bases, and 5 bases lay between the germline ends. The CDR3 covers 11 residues. Looked up from germline, CDR1 is LNHDA and CDR2 is SQIVND (reference sequence). This CDR3 is CASSIRGEQFF. The CDR3 coding sequence is TGTGCCAGTAGTATAAGAGGTGAGCAGTTCTTC.

This clone was detected once. The chain employs TRBV5-1 and TRBJ2-5; D gene uncertain. V lost 0 bases and J lost 5, with 8 bases in between. The CDR3 consists of 13 residues. Germline V CDR1 and CDR2: SGHRS, YFSETQ. CDR3 bases: TGCGCCAGCAGCTTGGCGTTGTATGAGACCCAGTACTTC. Residues: CASSLALYETQYF.

This chain links TRBV5-1 with TRBJ2-7; 10 bases are a match to TRBD2. V was clipped by 0 bases and J by 3 bases; unmatched bases: 6. Germline CDR1 SGHRS, CDR2 YFSETQ. This CDR3 is 16 amino acids long. For the CDR3, the DNA is TGCGCCAGCAGCTTGGTATCGGCTAGCGGGGGCTACGAGCAGTACTTC. Its translation: CASSLVSASGGYEQYF.

The chain has TRBV30 and TRBJ1-4; D remains ambiguous. The ends were cut back, 4 bases at V and 6 bases at J, with 15 bases in the middle. Germline CDR1 GTSNPN, CDR2 SVGIG (reference sequence). The CDR3 runs to 14 residues. The CDR3 coding sequence is TGTGCCTGGACTAGCGTGGGGAGAGATGAAAAACTGTTTTTT. This translates into CAWTSVGRDEKLFF.

This sequence joins TRBV2 and TRBJ1-2; a possible D gene is TRBD1 (6 bases). Germline V gives CDR1 SNHLY, CDR2 FYNNEI. V lost 3 bases and J lost 7, with 18 bases in between. This CDR3 is built from 15 residues. The chain's CDR3 is CASSDQVFQDSGYTF. Here the CDR3 DNA reads TGTGCCAGCAGTGACCAGGTTTTTCAGGACAGTGGCTACACCTTC.

This chain uses TRBV12-5 with TRBJ2-5; D is possibly TRBD1 (7 bases). The germline V gene encodes CDR1 LGHNT and CDR2 FRNRAP. Trimming removed 6 bases at V and 3 bases at J, with 11 bases between. This CDR3 is built from 13 residues. The CDR3 nucleotides read TGTGCTAGTGGGGCGGGACAGAAAGAGACCCAGTACTTC. The encoded protein is CASGAGQKETQYF.

The chain uses TRBV6-1 and TRBJ2-5; 15 bases fit TRBD2. V trimming: 4 bases; J trimming: 4 bases; junction bases outside the gene matches: 16. The length of the CDR3 is 20 residues. From germline, CDR1 is MNHNS and CDR2 SASEGT. The DNA for the CDR3 is TGTGCCAGCAGTGTTCCCCAGGCTGGACTAGCGGGAGGGCCGGGAGAGACCCAGTACTTC. Amino acid sequence: CASSVPQAGLAGGPGETQYF.

J is TRBJ1-4 and V is TRBV7-9, with TRBD1 matching over 8 bases. Germline V gives CDR1 SEHNR, CDR2 FQNEAQ (reference sequence). The CDR3 runs to 15 residues. V shed 3 bases and J 3 bases; nucleotides not matched to a gene: 3. CDR3 sequence reads: CASSFGQGSNEKLFF. The CDR3 DNA reads as TGTGCCAGCAGCTTCGGACAGGGTTCTAATGAAAAACTGTTTTTT.

The chain is built from TRBV6-1 and TRBJ1-5; TRBD1 agrees at 11 bases. This CDR3 has 19 amino acids. The V gene end was trimmed by 3 bases and the J gene end by 0 bases; junction bases not matched to a gene: 10. The germline V gene has CDR1 MNHNS and CDR2 SASEGT. The CDR3 coding sequence is TGTGCCAGCAGTGACAGAGGGACAGGGGGAAGGTTTAGCAATCAGCCCCAGCATTTT. Protein: CASSDRGTGGRFSNQPQHF.

The V gene is TRBV19, the J gene TRBJ2-4, with D possibly TRBD2 on 6 matching bases. V lost 3 bases and J lost 7, with 13 bases in between. Per the germline V gene, CDR1 is LNHDA and CDR2 is SQIVND (reference sequence). This CDR3 spans 14 amino acids. This chain's CDR3 is CASSIGGIGNIQYF. CDR3 nucleotide sequence: TGTGCCAGTAGTATCGGGGGAATCGGGAACATTCAGTACTTC.

This clone was recorded a few times. The rearrangement links TRBV14 to TRBJ1-3; perhaps TRBD1 as D (5 bases). Germline values: CDR1 SGHDN, CDR2 FVKESK. Trimming shortened V by 4 bases and J by 1 base, and 11 bases separated the two germline ends. This CDR3 region has 15 residues. The CDR3 DNA reads as TGTGCCAGCAGCCCGGCAGGGTGGTCTGGAAACACCATATATTTT. Translation gives CASSPAGWSGNTIYF.

The chain recombines TRBV9 with TRBJ2-3; 7 bases are shared with TRBD2. There are 16 residues in the CDR3. V was clipped by 0 bases and J by 3 bases; unmatched bases: 7. Germline V lookup: CDR1 SGDLS, CDR2 YYNGEE. In DNA, the CDR3 is TGTGCCAGCAGCGTAGCTCCGACGGGAGGAACAGATACGCAGTATTTT. Its protein is CASSVAPTGGTDTQYF.

The chain has TRBV13 and TRBJ2-1; tentative D call: TRBD1 (6 bases). This CDR3 region has 16 residues. Germline V CDR1 and CDR2: PRHDT, FYEKMQ (reference sequence). The V and J ends lost 5 bases and 3 bases respectively, with 17 bases between them. This CDR3 is CASSPMGATFYNEQFF. For the CDR3, the DNA is TGTGCCAGCAGCCCTATGGGGGCCACCTTCTACAATGAGCAGTTCTTC.

The chain combines TRBV4-1 with TRBJ1-4, with D perhaps matching TRBD1 (6 bases). Trimming shortened V by 4 bases and J by 6 bases, and 12 bases separated the two germline ends. The length of the CDR3 is 14 residues. Looked up from germline, CDR1 is MGHRA and CDR2 is YSYEKL. This CDR3 reads CASSPDRQYEKLFF. In DNA, the CDR3 is TGCGCCAGCAGCCCCGACAGGCAGTATGAAAAACTGTTTTTT.

The chain employs TRBV9 and TRBJ2-3; tentatively, D is TRBD2 (7 bases). Looked up from germline, CDR1 is SGDLS and CDR2 is YYNGEE. The CDR3 length is 15 residues. With 0 bases removed from V and 1 base from J, the gap between germline ends came to 9 bases. DNA for the CDR3: TGTGCCAGCAGCGTAGAGGGGGGGCGCACAGATACGCAGTATTTT. It yields the protein CASSVEGGRTDTQYF.

This clone was counted a single time. V and J are TRBV5-1 and TRBJ2-3; weak D call: TRBD2 (6 bases). Germline CDR1 reads SGHRS; CDR2 reads YFSETQ. Trimming pared 1 base from V and 3 bases from J, leaving 15 bases between. This CDR3 has 16 amino acids. The DNA of the CDR3 is TGCGCCAGCAGCTTGAACGGGGGATGGGCAACAGATACGCAGTATTTT. This codes for CASSLNGGWATDTQYF.

The V and J genes are TRBV27 and TRBJ1-3; 8 positions match TRBD1. The J segment lost 3 bases and the V segment lost 6 bases, leaving 7 bases of the junction unmatched. The CDR3 is 15 amino acids. Germline lookup yields CDR1 MNHEY and CDR2 SMNVEV (reference sequence). CDR3 bases: TGTGCCAGCAGACCTCCTGACAGGGGTGGAAACACCATATATTTT. As protein: CASRPPDRGGNTIYF.

V usage is TRBV4-2 and J usage is TRBJ2-3, with 7 bases matching TRBD1. The CDR3 length is 15 residues. CDR1 and CDR2 from the germline V gene are LGHNA and YNFKEQ. J gave up 4 bases and V 4 bases, and 8 bases lay outside the gene matches. CDR3 sequence: CASSPLRGPADTQYF. DNA for the CDR3: TGTGCCAGCAGCCCCTTAAGGGGGCCCGCAGATACGCAGTATTTT.

V gene TRBV28 combines with J gene TRBJ2-4, with D perhaps TRBD2 (7 bases). There are 14 residues in the CDR3. V was pared by 2 bases and J by 7 bases, with 12 bases between. Germline assignment: CDR1 MDHEN and CDR2 SYDVKM. In nucleotides, the CDR3 is TGTGCCAGCAGTTTACGGGGGGCGCTGAACATTCAGTACTTC. Translation: CASSLRGALNIQYF.

This chain links TRBV5-1 with TRBJ1-2; D gene uncertain. The CDR3 contains 15 residues. The germline CDR1 and CDR2 sequences are SGHRS and YFSETQ. V lost 5 bases, J lost 4 bases, and 18 bases lay in between. CDR3 coding DNA: TGCGCCAGCAGAACCGAGGCCCGGCGGATCTATGGCTACACCTTC. Its protein product is CASRTEARRIYGYTF.

The CDR3 region is CASSLESPSGGTDTQYF. CDR3 nucleotide sequence: TGCGCCAGCAGCTTGGAATCGCCTAGCGGGGGCACAGATACGCAGTATTTT. V and J are TRBV5-1 and TRBJ2-3; 9 bases agree with TRBD2. The length of the CDR3 is 17 residues. Germline CDR1 reads SGHRS; CDR2 reads YFSETQ. V lost 0 bases to trimming and J lost 1 base; unmatched junction nucleotides: 6.

V usage is TRBV11-2 and J usage is TRBJ1-1; D is perhaps TRBD1 (6 bases). CDR3 length equals 15 residues. Germline loops: CDR1 SGHAT, CDR2 FQNNGV. Trimming cost V 4 bases and J 0 bases, with 12 bases left between them. CDR3 in amino acids: CASSYPDSMNTEAFF. The CDR3 coding sequence is TGTGCCAGCAGCTACCCGGACAGCATGAACACTGAAGCTTTCTTT.

The V call is TRBV13, the J call TRBJ2-2; 7 nucleotides line up with TRBD2. The CDR3 contains 15 residues. Looked up from germline, CDR1 is PRHDT and CDR2 is FYEKMQ (reference sequence). V lost 2 bases to trimming and J lost 4 bases; unmatched junction nucleotides: 4. CDR3 sequence reads: CASSLRGRATGELFF. The CDR3 DNA reads as TGTGCCAGCAGCTTACGCGGGAGAGCCACCGGGGAGCTGTTTTTT. Filled out from reference TRBV13 and TRBJ2-2, the complete variable domain reads AAGVIQSPRHLIKEKRETATLKCYPIPRHDTVYWYQQGPGQDPQFLISFYEKMQSDKGSIPDRFSAQQFSDYHSELNMSSLELGDSALYFCASSLRGRATGELFFGEGSRLTVL.

The chain recombines TRBV20-1 with TRBJ1-2; D not certain. The CDR3 extends over 11 amino acids. Trimming left V 6 bases short and J 6 bases short, with 11 bases between. CDR1 is DFQATT and CDR2 is SNEGSKA in the germline V gene (reference sequence). The CDR3 region has the DNA TGCAGTGCCGGACTCAAAGATGGCTACACCTTC. It yields the protein CSAGLKDGYTF.

The V and J genes are TRBV21-1 and TRBJ1-1; the D call of TRBD1 is as the table states it, not checked on the DNA. TRBV21-1 corresponds to a pseudogene. This CDR3 is 19 amino acids long. The CDR3 region has the DNA TGTGCCAGCAGCAAAGGAGAGCAGAGCAGGGGGAAAAGGAACACTGAAGCTTTCTTT. This encodes CASSKGEQSRGKRNTEAFF.